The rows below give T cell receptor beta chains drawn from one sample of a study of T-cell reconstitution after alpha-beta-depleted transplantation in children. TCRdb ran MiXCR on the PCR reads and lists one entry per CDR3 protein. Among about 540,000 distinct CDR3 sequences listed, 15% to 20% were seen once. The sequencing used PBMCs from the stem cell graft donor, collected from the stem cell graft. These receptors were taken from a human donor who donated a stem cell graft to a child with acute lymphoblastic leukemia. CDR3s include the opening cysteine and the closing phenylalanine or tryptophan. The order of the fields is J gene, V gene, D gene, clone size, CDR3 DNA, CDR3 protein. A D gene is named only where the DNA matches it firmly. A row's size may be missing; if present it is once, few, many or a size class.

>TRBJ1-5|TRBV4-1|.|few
TGCGCCAGCAGCCAAGTTACCGATTTTAGCAATCAGCCCCAGCATTTT
CASSQVTDFSNQPQHF
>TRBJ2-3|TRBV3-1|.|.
TGTGCCAGCAGCCAAGCAGCAGCAGATACGCAGTATTTT
CASSQAAADTQYF
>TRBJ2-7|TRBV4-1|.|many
TGCGCCAGCAGCCCATCCCCCGGCGAGCAGTACTTC
CASSPSPGEQYF
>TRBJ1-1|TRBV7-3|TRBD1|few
TGTGCCAGCAGGCGGACAGGAAACATGAACACTGAAGCTTTCTTT
CASRRTGNMNTEAFF
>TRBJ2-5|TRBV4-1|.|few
TGCGCCAGCAGCCAAGACCCGGGGGGCGAGACCCAGTACTTC
CASSQDPGGETQYF
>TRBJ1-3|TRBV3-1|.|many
TGTGCCAGCAGCCAAGTAAGCTGGGAATGGGGAAACACCATATATTTT
CASSQVSWEWGNTIYF
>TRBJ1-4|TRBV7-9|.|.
TGTGCCAGCAGCTCGTCGGGAGATAACAATGAAAAACTGTTTTTT
CASSSSGDNNEKLFF
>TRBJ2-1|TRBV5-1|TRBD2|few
TGCGCCAGCAGCTTGACTAGCGGTCAAGGCGGGTACAATGAGCAGTTCTTC
CASSLTSGQGGYNEQFF
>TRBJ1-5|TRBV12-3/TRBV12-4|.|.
TGTGCCAGCAGTTTTAATTGGGTAATAACCAATCAGCCCCAGCATTTT
CASSFNWVITNQPQHF
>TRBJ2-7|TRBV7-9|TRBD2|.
TGTGCCAGCAGCCCGGGACTAGCGGGAACGGGGGACGAGCAGTACTTC
CASSPGLAGTGDEQYF
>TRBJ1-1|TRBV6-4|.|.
TGTGCCAGCAGGCAGTCCATGAACACTGAAGCTTTCTTT
CASRQSMNTEAFF
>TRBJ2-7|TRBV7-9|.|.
TGTGCCAGCAGTCCTGTCCCGGGATCCTACGAGCAGTACTTC
CASSPVPGSYEQYF
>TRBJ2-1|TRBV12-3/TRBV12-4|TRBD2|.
TGTGCCAGCAGTTCCGGGACTAGCGCCGCAGATGAGCAGTTCTTC
CASSSGTSAADEQFF
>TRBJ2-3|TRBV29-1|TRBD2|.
TGCAGCGTTGGTCGGGGGGGCCCGGCCACAGATACGCAGTATTTT
CSVGRGGPATDTQYF
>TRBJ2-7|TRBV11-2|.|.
TGTGCCAGCAGCCCCCTCAACCGCGGACGGACTACCTACGAGCAGTACTTC
CASSPLNRGRTTYEQYF
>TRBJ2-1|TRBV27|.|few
TGTGCCAGCAGTCGATCGAACTACAATGAGCAGTTCTTC
CASSRSNYNEQFF
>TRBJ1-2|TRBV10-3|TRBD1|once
TGTGCCATCAGTGACGGGACAGAAGGCTACACCTTC
CAISDGTEGYTF
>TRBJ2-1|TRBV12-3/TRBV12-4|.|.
TGTGCCAGCAGTTTGAGCGAACAGGGGGAGGGGGCTGAGCAGTTCTTC
CASSLSEQGEGAEQFF
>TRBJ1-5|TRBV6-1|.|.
TGTGCCAGCAGTGAATCTGGTTGGGGGGGTGGTCAGCCCCAGCATTTT
CASSESGWGGGQPQHF
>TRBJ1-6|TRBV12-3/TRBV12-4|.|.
TGTGCCAGCAGTCCCACCGGGGTAAACGGGAATAATTCACCCCTCCACTTT
CASSPTGVNGNNSPLHF
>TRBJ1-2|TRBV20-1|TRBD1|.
TGCAGTGCGCCGACAGGGGTTTATGGCTACACCTTC
CSAPTGVYGYTF
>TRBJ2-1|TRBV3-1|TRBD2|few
TGTGCCAGCAGCCTCCGGGTGATAGCGGGTTCTCTCTCCTCCTACAATGAGCAGTTCTTC
CASSLRVIAGSLSSYNEQFF
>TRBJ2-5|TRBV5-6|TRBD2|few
TGTGCCAGCAGCTTGGGACTAGCGGGAGTGGAAGAGACCCAGTACTTC
CASSLGLAGVEETQYF
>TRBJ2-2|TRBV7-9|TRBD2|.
TGTGCCAGCAGCTTCAGCGGGACTCACACCGGGGAGCTGTTTTTT
CASSFSGTHTGELFF
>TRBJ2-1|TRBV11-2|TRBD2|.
TGTGCCAGCACCTTTGGAAATAGCGGGAGTGTCAATGAGCAGTTCTTC
CASTFGNSGSVNEQFF